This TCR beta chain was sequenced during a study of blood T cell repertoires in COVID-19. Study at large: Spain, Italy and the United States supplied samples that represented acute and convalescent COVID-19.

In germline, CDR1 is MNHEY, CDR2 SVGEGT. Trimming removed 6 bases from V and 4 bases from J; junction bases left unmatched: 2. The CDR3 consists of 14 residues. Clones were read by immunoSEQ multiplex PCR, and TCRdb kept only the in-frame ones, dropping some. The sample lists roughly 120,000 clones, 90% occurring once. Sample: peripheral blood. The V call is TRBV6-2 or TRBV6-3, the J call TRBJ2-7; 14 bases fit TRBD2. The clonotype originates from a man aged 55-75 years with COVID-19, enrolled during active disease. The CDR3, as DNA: TGTGCCAGCAGCGGGACTAGCGGGAGTTACGAGCAGTACTTC. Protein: CASSGTSGSYEQYF.